This is a list of T cell receptor beta chains from one sample in a study of beta chain features in type 1 diabetes. Repertoires were generated with immunoSEQ multiplex PCR, while TCRdb's copy carries only in-frame clones and drops some. The sample lists about 620,000 clones; roughly 16% were seen once. The sequencing input was naive CD4+ T cells from blood. These receptors originate from a man aged 18-30 years in good health. Both conserved end residues are part of each CDR3. A D gene is named only where the DNA matches it firmly. Part of the rows lack a size; the others show once, few, many or a class for expanded clones.

V	D	J	size	CDR3	DNA
TRBV2	-	TRBJ1-1	-	CASSEDVRTEAFF	TGTGCCAGCAGTGAAGACGTCCGCACTGAAGCTTTCTTT
TRBV11-3	-	TRBJ2-7	few	CASSLGAERYEQYF	TGTGCCAGCAGCTTAGGAGCTGAACGGTACGAGCAGTACTTC
TRBV10-3	-	TRBJ1-1	few	CAISESRKGQNTEAFF	TGTGCCATCAGTGAGTCGAGGAAGGGTCAGAACACTGAAGCTTTCTTT
TRBV7-3	-	TRBJ1-1	-	CASSLSQGGTEAFF	TGTGCCAGCAGCTTAAGCCAGGGAGGAACTGAAGCTTTCTTT
TRBV25-1	-	TRBJ2-7	few	CASSRTASSYEQYF	TGTGCCAGCAGTCGGACGGCCAGCTCCTACGAGCAGTACTTC
TRBV7-9	TRBD1	TRBJ1-4	-	CASSRTGYNEKLFF	TGTGCCAGCAGCCGGACAGGTTATAATGAAAAACTGTTTTTT
TRBV25-1	TRBD1	TRBJ2-5	few	CASSLGQSKYF	TGTGCCAGCAGTTTGGGACAGTCGAAGTACTTC
TRBV7-9	-	TRBJ2-2	few	CASSRTDTGELFF	TGTGCCAGCAGCCGGACAGACACCGGGGAGCTGTTTTTT
TRBV16	-	TRBJ1-2	few	CASSQRAQVNYGYTF	TGTGCCAGCAGCCAACGTGCACAGGTCAACTATGGCTACACCTTC
TRBV5-6	-	TRBJ2-3	few	CASSLTGPTTDTQYF	TGTGCCAGCAGCTTAACGGGACCGACTACAGATACGCAGTATTTT
TRBV5-1	TRBD1	TRBJ2-7	-	CASSARQGIRDEQYF	TGCGCCAGCAGCGCCAGACAGGGGATTAGGGACGAGCAGTACTTC
TRBV7-2	TRBD2	TRBJ2-1	-	CASSLFTSGPLFNNEQFF	TGTGCCAGCAGCCTATTTACTAGCGGGCCCCTCTTTAACAATGAGCAGTTCTTC
TRBV29-1	TRBD1	TRBJ1-2	-	CSVTDRGSYTF	TGCAGCGTTACCGACAGGGGTAGCTACACCTTC
TRBV7-3	TRBD1	TRBJ2-7	few	CASSSTGGINEQYF	TGTGCCAGCAGCTCTACAGGGGGAATCAACGAGCAGTACTTC
TRBV6-1	-	TRBJ1-2	few	CASSEAGVDGYTF	TGTGCCAGCAGTGAAGCCGGTGTGGATGGCTACACCTTC
TRBV6-5	-	TRBJ1-2	few	CASTFSVSRVVGYTF	TGTGCCAGCACCTTCTCCGTCAGTAGGGTTGTGGGCTACACCTTC
TRBV28	-	TRBJ2-3	-	CASSLAEGRRTDTQYF	TGTGCCAGCAGTTTAGCGGAGGGGAGACGCACAGATACGCAGTATTTT
TRBV9	-	TRBJ2-1	-	CASSWGRSFSYEQFF	TGTGCCAGCAGTTGGGGACGGTCCTTTAGCTATGAGCAGTTCTTC
TRBV6-5	TRBD1	TRBJ1-1	-	CASIRTGGFTEAFF	TGTGCCAGCATAAGAACAGGGGGCTTCACTGAAGCTTTCTTT
TRBV7-2	-	TRBJ2-3	-	CASSLGGGAPNTQYF	TGTGCCAGCAGCTTAGGTGGAGGGGCGCCCAATACGCAGTATTTT
TRBV28	-	TRBJ1-2	-	CASSFQFYGYTF	TGTGCCAGCAGTTTCCAGTTCTATGGCTACACCTTC
TRBV4-2	-	TRBJ2-7	-	CASSQDDYYEQYF	TGTGCCAGCAGCCAAGATGACTACTACGAGCAGTACTTC
TRBV7-2	TRBD1	TRBJ2-3	-	CASISGGPSTDTQYF	TGTGCCAGCATATCAGGGGGACCTAGCACAGATACGCAGTATTTT
TRBV7-6	TRBD1	TRBJ2-1	few	CASSLAGQGNEQFF	TGTGCCAGCAGCTTAGCGGGACAGGGCAATGAGCAGTTCTTC
TRBV5-1	-	TRBJ2-7	few	CASSLAGTGIYEQYF	TGCGCCAGCAGCTTGGCCGGGACCGGGATCTACGAGCAGTACTTC
TRBV4-1	TRBD2	TRBJ2-7	-	CASSQDRDSGREQYF	TGCGCCAGCAGCCAAGATCGGGATAGCGGGAGAGAGCAGTACTTC
TRBV18	TRBD2	TRBJ2-1	few	CASSPGTSGSIRGEQFF	TGTGCCAGCTCACCAGGGACTAGCGGGAGCATTCGGGGTGAGCAGTTCTTC
TRBV7-2	-	TRBJ2-2	-	CASSFWGMDTGELFF	TGTGCCAGCAGCTTCTGGGGAATGGACACCGGGGAGCTGTTTTTT
TRBV4-1	-	TRBJ1-2	few	CASSPHGTLDLGYTF	TGCGCCAGCAGCCCTCATGGGACTCTTGATTTGGGCTACACCTTC
TRBV4-3	-	TRBJ2-1	-	CASSQGARVNEQFF	TGCGCCAGCAGCCAAGGAGCCAGGGTCAATGAGCAGTTCTTC
TRBV19	-	TRBJ1-1	few	CASLKLNMNTEAFF	TGTGCCAGCCTAAAACTGAATATGAACACTGAAGCTTTCTTT
TRBV28	-	TRBJ1-5	-	CASSFRGLNQPQHF	TGTGCCAGCAGTTTCCGGGGTCTCAATCAGCCCCAGCATTTT
TRBV28	TRBD1	TRBJ1-2	-	CASGDRGVSGYTF	TGTGCCAGCGGGGACAGGGGCGTGTCGGGCTACACCTTC
TRBV21-1	-	TRBJ2-4	few	CASSRGPAKNIQYF	TGTGCCAGCAGCAGGGGACCAGCCAAAAACATTCAGTACTTC
TRBV7-2	-	TRBJ1-2	few	CASSLGSGYGYTF	TGTGCCAGCAGCTTAGGGTCTGGCTATGGCTACACCTTC
TRBV4-3	-	TRBJ2-7	-	CASSQETTNREQYF	TGCGCCAGCAGCCAAGAAACGACGAACCGCGAGCAGTACTTC
TRBV11-2	TRBD1	TRBJ2-2	few	CASSLATFWTGENTGELFF	TGTGCCAGCAGCTTAGCAACATTCTGGACAGGCGAGAACACCGGGGAGCTGTTTTTT
TRBV10-3	-	TRBJ1-4	few	CAISERAATNEKLFF	TGTGCCATCAGTGAGAGGGCCGCAACTAATGAAAAACTGTTTTTT